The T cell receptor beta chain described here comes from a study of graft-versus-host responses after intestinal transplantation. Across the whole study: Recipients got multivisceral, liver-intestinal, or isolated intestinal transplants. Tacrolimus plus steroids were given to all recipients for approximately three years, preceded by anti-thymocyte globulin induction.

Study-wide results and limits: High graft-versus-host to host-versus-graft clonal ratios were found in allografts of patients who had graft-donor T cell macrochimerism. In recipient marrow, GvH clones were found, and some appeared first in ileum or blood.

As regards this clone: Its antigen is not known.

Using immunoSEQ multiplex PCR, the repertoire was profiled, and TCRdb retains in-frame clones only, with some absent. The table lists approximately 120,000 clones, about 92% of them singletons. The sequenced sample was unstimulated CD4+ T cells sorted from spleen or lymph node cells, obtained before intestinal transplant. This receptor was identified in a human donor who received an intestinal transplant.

The CDR3 DNA follows: TGTGCCAGCAGCCGAACGGGTGGAGGCAAAGAGACCCAGTACTTC. Its translation: CASSRTGGGKETQYF. The rearrangement links TRBV5-6 to TRBJ2-5, with TRBD2 as a possible D gene (5 bases). Germline V gene sequence: CDR1 SGHDT, CDR2 YYEEEE. The CDR3 spans 15 residues. The V end was cut by 4 bases, the J end by 3 bases, with 16 bases between.